One TCR beta chain is described in this entry. Produced via immunoSEQ multiplex PCR; TCRdb's table is partial and in-frame only. There are tens of thousands of clones in the sample; roughly 88% occur only once, and roughly 18% lies in the top ten. These data originate in a study of OX40 agonist ivuxolimab in advanced cancers. The overall study: Averaging roughly 60 years in age, with a range of about 20 to 90, the cohort was about 85% male.

Germline CDR1 SGHKS, CDR2 YYEKEE (reference sequence). The CDR3 extends over 15 amino acids. Trimming pared 2 bases from V and 3 bases from J, leaving 11 bases between. The chain couples TRBV5-5 to TRBJ2-2; no clear D. This material consisted of CD4+ or CD8+ T cells sorted from blood, taken in a trial of the OX40 agonist ivuxolimab. The TCR was taken from an adult with an advanced solid tumor such as melanoma, head and neck, liver or kidney cancer. The CDR3 region is CASSFSGSDTGELFF. For the CDR3, the DNA is TGTGCCAGCAGCTTTTCTGGCAGCGACACCGGGGAGCTGTTTTTT.